Below, 27 T cell receptor beta chains from the same sample are listed, as sequenced in a study of blood T cell repertoires in COVID-19. Generated by immunoSEQ multiplex PCR, the TCRdb table keeps only in-frame clones and is missing some. Found here are a few hundred thousand clones, 87% of them singletons; the top ten hold just under 3%. Sample: PBMCs or T cells enriched from blood (not recorded which). Receptors were obtained from a woman aged 25 to 45 who had recovered from COVID-19.

In this sample, this clone turned up once. The gene calls are TRBV13 and TRBJ2-1; TRBD1 aligns across 8 bases. The CDR3 contains 14 residues. The germline gives CDR1 PRHDT, CDR2 FYEKMQ (reference sequence). The junction had 11 bases not matched to a gene; V was cut back by 7 bases and J by 9 bases. CDR3 nucleotide sequence: TGTGCCAGCATGCGGACAGGGCAGTTCACTGAGCAGTTCTTC. Translating it yields CASMRTGQFTEQFF.

This sequence joins TRBV10-1 and TRBJ2-1; no clear D gene. The CDR3 loop spans 14 amino acids. Looked up from germline, CDR1 is WNHNN and CDR2 is SYGVQD (reference sequence). The germline V and J ends were trimmed by 2 bases and 4 bases, with 9 bases remaining between them. The CDR3 spells CASSEGEEYNEQFF. CDR3 DNA: TGCGCCAGCAGTGAGGGTGAGGAGTACAATGAGCAGTTCTTC.

The chain combines TRBV10-3 with TRBJ1-2, with D possibly TRBD1 on 5 matching bases. Germline CDR1 ENHRY, CDR2 SYGVKD. The CDR3 consists of 14 residues. V was clipped by 2 bases and J by 6 bases, with 13 bases between them. The CDR3 DNA reads TGTGCCATCAGTGAGCGTGCAGGGCACAATGGCTACACCTTC. This gives the protein CAISERAGHNGYTF.

V gene TRBV6-5 combines with J gene TRBJ2-7; 11 nucleotides match TRBD1. The CDR3 sequence is 12 residues long. The V and J ends lost 6 bases and 6 bases, in that order; junction bases with no gene match: 1. Germline loops: CDR1 MNHEY, CDR2 SVGAGI. CDR3 in DNA: TGTGCCAGCAGGGACAGGGGGCTCGAGCAGTACTTC. This sequence encodes CASRDRGLEQYF.

The chain employs TRBV6-4 and TRBJ1-1, with 8 bases identical to TRBD1. Germline-derived CDR1 and CDR2 are MRHNA and SNTAGT. This CDR3 is built from 14 residues. After removal of 4 bases from V and 5 bases from J, the junction contained 6 bases not matched to a gene. CDR3 amino acids: CASSAEQGATEAFF. CDR3 bases: TGTGCCAGCAGTGCCGAGCAGGGGGCTACTGAAGCTTTCTTT.

The chain carries TRBV18 and TRBJ1-1; D possibly corresponds to TRBD1 (5 bases). CDR1 and CDR2 from the germline V gene are KGHSH and LQKENI. V was shortened by 6 bases and J by 0 bases, with 20 bases between the two germline ends. The CDR3 contains 17 residues. CDR3 DNA: TGTGCCAGCTCGCCTTTTGGGGGGGGTTCCTTGAACACTGAAGCTTTCTTT. As protein: CASSPFGGGSLNTEAFF.

This sequence joins TRBV3-1 (or the pseudogene TRBV3-2) and TRBJ2-3; 7 bases fit TRBD1. From germline, CDR1 is LGHDT and CDR2 YNNKEL (reference sequence). The CDR3 has 14 amino acids. With V trimmed by 2 bases and J by 5 bases, 4 bases remained unmatched. Written as DNA, the CDR3 is TGTGCCAGCAGCCAAATGTCAGGGGGAGATACGCAGTATTTT. Its protein product is CASSQMSGGDTQYF.

The chain combines TRBV6-5 with TRBJ1-3; TRBD1 might be the D (6 bases). From germline, CDR1 is MNHEY and CDR2 SVGAGI. V gave up 4 bases and J gave up 1 base, with 8 bases separating them. The CDR3 has 14 amino acids. The chain's CDR3 is CASSLDRSGNTIYF. The CDR3 bases are TGTGCCAGCAGTTTAGACAGGTCTGGAAACACCATATATTTT.

The chain carries TRBV7-8 and TRBJ1-1; TRBD1 matches at 8 bases. The CDR3 is 13 amino acids. The germline CDR1 and CDR2 sequences are SGHVS and FQNEAQ. J lost 6 bases, V lost 3 bases, and 3 bases had no gene match. Written as DNA, the CDR3 is TGTGCCAGCAGCTTCACAGGGGGAGCTGAAGCTTTCTTT. Its protein is CASSFTGGAEAFF.

This clone was detected once. V is TRBV29-1 and J is TRBJ2-7, with unresolved D. CDR1 SQVTM and CDR2 ANQGSEA come from the germline V gene. V lost 2 bases to trimming and J lost 5 bases, with 10 bases between them. This CDR3 spans 12 amino acids. This CDR3 reads CSVELPPHEQYF. The CDR3 coding sequence is TGCAGCGTTGAACTCCCCCCCCACGAGCAGTACTTC.

The rearrangement uses TRBV12-5 and TRBJ2-3; 8 nucleotides line up with TRBD2. Germline V gene data show CDR1 as LGHNT and CDR2 as FRNRAP. CDR3 length: 16 amino acids. The junction had 3 bases not matched to a gene; V was cut back by 0 bases and J by 1 base. CDR3 protein: CASGLVQAGGTDTQYF. As DNA, the CDR3 is TGTGCTAGTGGTTTGGTGCAAGCGGGAGGCACAGATACGCAGTATTTT.

The chain is built from TRBV29-1 and TRBJ1-5; tentatively, D is TRBD1 (6 bases). Trimming pared 0 bases from V and 0 bases from J, leaving 18 bases between. CDR1 SQVTM and CDR2 ANQGSEA come from the germline V gene. The CDR3 is 18 amino acids. The CDR3 loop reads CSVEDYETGGYSNQPQHF. CDR3 nucleotide sequence: TGCAGCGTTGAAGATTATGAAACGGGGGGCTATAGCAATCAGCCCCAGCATTTT.

The chain links TRBV5-4 to TRBJ2-3, with 16 bases lining up with TRBD2. This CDR3 has 18 residues. CDR1 is SGHNT, CDR2 YYREEE, per germline (reference sequence). Losses at the gene ends were 4 bases for V and 1 base for J; bases not matched to a gene: 6. DNA of the CDR3: TGTGCCAGCAGCCTGGGACTAGCGGGGGGGCGGGGCACAGATACGCAGTATTTT. It codes for CASSLGLAGGRGTDTQYF.

This clone was recorded once. The rearrangement joins TRBV7-9 to TRBJ2-7, with D hard to call. Germline CDR1 SEHNR, CDR2 FQNEAQ (reference sequence). V was pared by 2 bases and J by 0 bases, with 8 bases between. This CDR3 region has 14 residues. CDR3 DNA: TGTGCCAGCAGCTTATTAGCTTCCTCCTACGAGCAGTACTTC. Its protein is CASSLLASSYEQYF.

V usage is TRBV7-9 and J usage is TRBJ2-7, with TRBD2 identical over 10 bases. The CDR3 extends over 14 amino acids. J gave up 4 bases and V 3 bases, and 3 bases lay outside the gene matches. From germline, CDR1 is SEHNR and CDR2 FQNEAQ (reference sequence). The CDR3 DNA is TGTGCCAGCAGCTTGAGCGGGGGGGCGTACGAGCAGTACTTC. It yields the protein CASSLSGGAYEQYF.

The V and J genes are TRBV28 and TRBJ2-1, with 11 bases fitting TRBD2. Unmatched junction bases numbered 5, after V lost 6 bases and J lost 7 bases. The CDR3 covers 14 residues. Germline V lookup: CDR1 MDHEN, CDR2 SYDVKM. The CDR3 DNA reads TGTGCCAGCAGCCTTACTAGCGGGAGTAATGAGCAGTTCTTC. Translating gives CASSLTSGSNEQFF. Full variable domain (remainder filled in from reference TRBV28 and TRBJ2-1): DVKVTQSSRYLVKRTGEKVFLECVQDMDHENMFWYRQDPGLGLRLIYFSYDVKMKEKGDIPEGYSVSREKKERFSLILESASTNQTSMYLCASSLTSGSNEQFFGPGTRLTVL.

The DNA for the CDR3 is TGTGCCAGCAGTTCGAGCGGGATCAGTGCGAGTACCGGGGAGCTGTTTTTT. Its translation: CASSSSGISASTGELFF. The chain carries TRBV28 and TRBJ2-2; 7 nucleotides align to TRBD2. The germline gives CDR1 MDHEN, CDR2 SYDVKM. The CDR3 totals 17 residues. The V and J ends lost 4 bases and 5 bases, in that order; junction bases with no gene match: 13. Looking up the rest from reference TRBV28 and TRBJ2-2 gives the full variable domain: DVKVTQSSRYLVKRTGEKVFLECVQDMDHENMFWYRQDPGLGLRLIYFSYDVKMKEKGDIPEGYSVSREKKERFSLILESASTNQTSMYLCASSSSGISASTGELFFGEGSRLTVL.

This clone was counted between two and nine times. This chain links TRBV4-1 with TRBJ1-5, with 7 nucleotides matching TRBD1. This CDR3 comprises 15 residues. The V segment lost 0 bases and the J segment 5 bases; nucleotides outside the gene matches: 4. CDR1 is MGHRA, CDR2 YSYEKL, per germline. The CDR3 nucleotides read TGCGCCAGCAGCCAAGAAGGCAGGGGGGATCAGCCCCAGCATTTT. As protein: CASSQEGRGDQPQHF.

This sequence joins TRBV5-4 and TRBJ2-7; D is perhaps TRBD2 (5 bases). CDR3 size: 14 residues. Per the germline V gene, CDR1 is SGHNT and CDR2 is YYREEE (reference sequence). The ends were cut back, 6 bases at V and 3 bases at J, with 16 bases in the middle. The DNA of the CDR3 is TGTGCCAGCAACTCCCGCCCCGGGGACTACGAGCAGTACTTC. This translates into CASNSRPGDYEQYF.

This chain joins TRBV11-2 and TRBJ2-1; 8 positions match TRBD2. Germline lookup yields CDR1 SGHAT and CDR2 FQNNGV. There are 15 residues in the CDR3. J was trimmed by 5 bases and V by 5 bases; bases with no gene match: 8. CDR3 loop: CASSPLAGRDNEQFF. Written as DNA, the CDR3 is TGTGCCAGCAGCCCGTTAGCGGGAAGGGACAATGAGCAGTTCTTC. Looking up the rest from reference TRBV11-2 and TRBJ2-1 gives the full variable domain: EAGVAQSPRYKIIEKRQSVAFWCNPISGHATLYWYQQILGQGPKLLIQFQNNGVVDDSQLPKDRFSAERLKGVDSTLKIQPAKLEDSAVYLCASSPLAGRDNEQFFGPGTRLTVL.

The V call is TRBV6-2 or TRBV6-3, the J call TRBJ1-5; D ambiguous. Germline V gene lookup returns CDR1 MNHEY and CDR2 SVGEGT. The CDR3 is 12 residues long. The V end was cut by 5 bases, the J end by 11 bases, with 13 bases between. The CDR3 DNA reads as TGTGCCAGCAGTACGACTGCTTCGGCCCAGCATTTT. Translating gives CASSTTASAQHF.

The V call is TRBV5-4, the J call TRBJ2-3; 8 bases match TRBD1. This CDR3 spans 14 amino acids. V was pared by 5 bases and J by 0 bases, with 2 bases of the junction left unmatched. Germline V gene sequence: CDR1 SGHNT, CDR2 YYREEE (reference sequence). CDR3 residues: CASSRTGSTDTQYF. The CDR3 nucleotides are TGTGCCAGCAGTCGGACAGGGAGCACAGATACGCAGTATTTT. The full variable domain, rest sourced from reference TRBV5-4 and TRBJ2-3, is ETGVTQSPTHLIKTRGQQVTLRCSSQSGHNTVSWYQQALGQGPQFIFQYYREEENGRGNFPPRFSGLQFPNYSSELNVNALELDDSALYLCASSRTGSTDTQYFGPGTRLTVL.

The rearrangement links TRBV10-2 to TRBJ2-4, with 7 bases lining up with TRBD2. With V trimmed by 6 bases and J by 0 bases, 8 bases remained unmatched. The CDR3 loop spans 16 amino acids. CDR1 is WSHSY, CDR2 SAAADI, per germline. In DNA form, the CDR3 reads TGCGCCAGCAGGTCCCTAGCGGATCTAGCCAAAAACATTCAGTACTTC. As protein: CASRSLADLAKNIQYF.

The chain joins TRBV5-6 to TRBJ2-5, with D perhaps matching TRBD1 (5 bases). In germline, CDR1 is SGHDT, CDR2 YYEEEE. The V end was cut by 1 base, the J end by 5 bases, with 18 bases between. This CDR3 comprises 16 residues. CDR3 DNA sequence: TGTGCCAGCAGCTTGTGGTCTGACAGAAGTGGGGAGACCCAGTACTTC. This sequence encodes CASSLWSDRSGETQYF.

V gene TRBV9 combines with J gene TRBJ2-1, with 8 nucleotides matching TRBD2. CDR1 and CDR2 from the germline V gene are SGDLS and YYNGEE. The CDR3 totals 15 residues. V shed 0 bases, J shed 9 bases, and the junction held 8 bases outside the gene matches. This CDR3 is CASSVGGGKMGEQFF. DNA for the CDR3: TGTGCCAGCAGCGTAGGCGGGGGGAAGATGGGTGAGCAGTTCTTC.

The chain couples TRBV27 to TRBJ1-6; weak D call: TRBD1 (6 bases). The CDR3 totals 14 residues. Germline assignment: CDR1 MNHEY and CDR2 SMNVEV (reference sequence). The V and J ends lost 5 bases and 11 bases respectively, with 16 bases between them. In DNA, the CDR3 is TGTGCCAGCAGTCGTCGGGGGGGCCCTCCACCCCTCCACTTT. Translating it yields CASSRRGGPPPLHF.

The chain links TRBV27 to TRBJ2-7; 7 bases are a match to TRBD1. Per germline, CDR1 MNHEY and CDR2 SMNVEV (reference sequence). V was pared by 5 bases and J by 2 bases, with 9 bases of the junction left unmatched. There are 15 residues in the CDR3. Here the CDR3 DNA reads TGTGCCAGCAGTCTCACCCCCGGGACAGCCTACGAGCAGTACTTC. Protein sequence: CASSLTPGTAYEQYF.